This passage covers 26 T cell receptor beta chains from one sample sequenced in a study of T cells in Graves' hyperthyroidism and ophthalmopathy. From RNA transcripts, TCR beta CDR3 regions were amplified. The HTBI primer set was used in a first-round RT-PCR of the TCR CDR3. TCRdb passed the multiplex PCR reads through MiXCR, listing each CDR3 protein once. The profile shows around 350,000 distinct CDR3 sequences, approximately 19% of them singletons. The sample consisted of blood. These receptors came from a woman aged 18-30 years with Graves' hyperthyroidism.

V is TRBV27 and J is TRBJ1-1; TRBD1 matches at 7 bases. Trimming removed 6 bases from V and 7 bases from J; junction bases left unmatched: 11. Germline V gene sequence: CDR1 MNHEY, CDR2 SMNVEV (reference sequence). The CDR3 loop spans 14 amino acids. The CDR3 region is CASRTTPGTDEAFF. CDR3 nucleotides: TGTGCCAGCAGAACCACACCCGGGACAGATGAAGCTTTCTTT.

This clonotype was recorded only once. The J gene is TRBJ1-5, the V gene TRBV19, with D uncertain. Trimming removed 5 bases at V and 4 bases at J, with 18 bases between. The CDR3 is made up of 16 amino acids. Germline V gene data show CDR1 as LNHDA and CDR2 as SQIVND (reference sequence). The DNA of the CDR3 is TGTGCCAGTAGTTTTAGCGCAGAGTACCTAAATCAGCCCCAGCATTTT. Amino acids: CASSFSAEYLNQPQHF.

V is TRBV11-2 and J is TRBJ1-1; maybe TRBD1 (6 bases). The V end lost 5 bases, the J end lost 2 bases, and 12 bases lay between the germline ends. The CDR3 spans 14 residues. Germline V lookup: CDR1 SGHAT, CDR2 FQNNGV. CDR3 region: CASSDRTVNTEAFF. In DNA form, the CDR3 reads TGTGCCAGCAGCGACAGGACAGTAAACACTGAAGCTTTCTTT.

This clonotype was detected ten times or more. The chain has TRBV11-2 and TRBJ2-5, with TRBD1 matching 7 bases. This CDR3 comprises 15 residues. Germline values: CDR1 SGHAT, CDR2 FQNNGV. The V gene end was trimmed by 4 bases and the J gene end by 4 bases; junction bases not matched to a gene: 9. The DNA for the CDR3 is TGTGCCAGCAGCTCTAGGGGGCAGACGGCAGAGACCCAGTACTTC. Translated: CASSSRGQTAETQYF.

The chain has TRBV19 and TRBJ2-7; no reliable D call. The germline V gene has CDR1 LNHDA and CDR2 SQIVND (reference sequence). The CDR3 loop spans 8 amino acids. Trimming stripped 10 bases from V and 6 bases from J, with 4 bases between. The CDR3 nucleotides read TGTGCCAACGGCGAGCAGTACTTC. As protein: CANGEQYF.

The chain employs TRBV6-9 and TRBJ2-2, with 7 nucleotides matching TRBD1. Germline CDR1 MNHGY, CDR2 SVAAGI. This CDR3 spans 16 amino acids. The J segment lost 0 bases and the V segment lost 6 bases, leaving 7 bases of the junction unmatched. The CDR3 DNA follows: TGTGCCAGCAGACTCCCCGGGACAGCGAACACCGGGGAGCTGTTTTTT. This codes for CASRLPGTANTGELFF.

The chain joins TRBV12-3 or TRBV12-4 to TRBJ2-7; 10 bases are shared with TRBD2. The V segment lost 6 bases and the J segment 3 bases; nucleotides outside the gene matches: 5. The CDR3 covers 14 residues. CDR3: CASRMSGGGYEQYF. The DNA of the CDR3 is TGTGCCAGCAGGATGAGCGGGGGGGGCTACGAGCAGTACTTC.

This clonotype was picked up many times. This chain uses TRBV6-1 with TRBJ2-3; the D is unclear. In germline, CDR1 is MNHNS, CDR2 SASEGT. Trimming took 5 bases from V and 2 from J, leaving 11 bases between them. This CDR3 spans 14 amino acids. CDR3 nucleotides: TGTGCCAGCAGTCCCGCCGGGTTCACAGATACGCAGTATTTT. Residues: CASSPAGFTDTQYF.

This clonotype was seen ten or more times. J is TRBJ1-1 and V is TRBV30; D gene ambiguous. V lost 1 base and J lost 0, with 6 bases in between. The CDR3 is 13 amino acids. CDR1 is GTSNPN, CDR2 SVGIG, per germline (reference sequence). The CDR3 region has the DNA TGTGCCTGGAGTGGACTGGTGAACACTGAAGCTTTCTTT. Amino acid sequence: CAWSGLVNTEAFF. Supplemented by reference TRBV30 and TRBJ1-1, the full variable domain reads SQTIHQWPATLVQPVGSPLSLECTVEGTSNPNLYWYRQAAGRGLQLLFYSVGIGQISSEVPQNLSASRPQDRQFILSSKKLLLSDSGFYLCAWSGLVNTEAFFGQGTRLTVV.

Turning to this clonotype: A single base separates this from a much larger clone, so it may be a read error. The chain employs TRBV4-1 and TRBJ1-5; D is undetermined. The length of the CDR3 is 14 residues. The germline V gene encodes CDR1 MGHRA and CDR2 YSYEKL. The CDR3 loop is CASSQEAVNQPQRF. CDR3 DNA sequence: TGCGCCAGCAGCCAAGAAGCTGTCAATCAGCCCCAGCGTTTT.

In this sample, this clonotype turned up many times. The chain couples TRBV2 to TRBJ2-3; D is possibly TRBD1 or TRBD2 (5 bases each). V was pared by 1 base and J by 5 bases, with 7 bases between. CDR3 length: 13 amino acids. Per the germline V gene, CDR1 is SNHLY and CDR2 is FYNNEI. For the CDR3, the DNA is TGTGCCAGCAGTGAAGTGAGGGGAGATACGCAGTATTTT. It codes for CASSEVRGDTQYF.

The sample holds many counts of this clonotype. The genes are TRBV12-3 or TRBV12-4 and TRBJ2-7; either TRBD1 or TRBD2 may supply D (5 bases each). The CDR3 runs 15 residues. V was shortened by 6 bases and J by 3 bases, with 18 bases between the two germline ends. The CDR3 spells CASSQRDQRYYEQYF. DNA for the CDR3: TGTGCCAGCAGCCAGAGGGACCAAAGGTACTACGAGCAGTACTTC.

This clonotype was counted many times. V is TRBV11-2 and J is TRBJ1-5; no reliable D call. CDR1 and CDR2 from the germline V gene are SGHAT and FQNNGV. There are 13 residues in the CDR3. The ends were cut back, 3 bases at V and 9 bases at J, with 12 bases in the middle. The CDR3 DNA reads as TGTGCCAGCAGCTTGGGCGGCCTTGGGCCCCAGCATTTT. It encodes CASSLGGLGPQHF.

This clonotype has ten or more counts. This chain joins TRBV30 and TRBJ2-2; D ambiguous. Per the germline V gene, CDR1 is GTSNPN and CDR2 is SVGIG (reference sequence). The V and J ends lost 2 bases and 6 bases respectively, with 4 bases between them. The CDR3 has 11 residues. CDR3 coding DNA: TGTGCCTGGAGTCGAGCCGGGGAGCTGTTTTTT. Its protein product is CAWSRAGELFF.

This clonotype was counted at least ten times. The J gene is TRBJ1-3, the V gene TRBV11-2; 7 bases fit TRBD1. The CDR3 sequence is 16 residues long. Per the germline V gene, CDR1 is SGHAT and CDR2 is FQNNGV. J was trimmed by 3 bases and V by 5 bases; bases with no gene match: 10. This CDR3 reads CASSTYDRDSGNTIYF. For the CDR3, the DNA is TGTGCCAGCAGCACGTACGACAGGGATAGTGGAAACACCATATATTTT.

The sample holds many counts of this clonotype. An end of the junction does not agree with germline; a read error may underlie this. The chain links TRBV7-8 to TRBJ2-7; 10 bases map to TRBD2. Germline-derived CDR1 and CDR2 are SGHVS and FQNEAQ. This CDR3 is 14 amino acids long. CDR3 bases: TGCGCCAGCAGCTTGGGTAGCGGGGGGTACGAGCAGTACTTC. This codes for CASSLGSGGYEQYF.

There are many counts of this clonotype. The V and J genes are TRBV28 and TRBJ1-5; 7 nucleotides align to TRBD1. The junction had 16 bases not matched to a gene; V was cut back by 7 bases and J by 13 bases. Germline V gives CDR1 MDHEN, CDR2 SYDVKM. The CDR3 totals 14 residues. In DNA form, the CDR3 reads TGTGCCAGCACCGCCGGGACAGTTGGTCCCGGGCAGCATTTT. Residues: CASTAGTVGPGQHF.

The V gene is TRBV6-1, the J gene TRBJ1-6, with unresolved D. The ends were cut back, 5 bases at V and 8 bases at J, with 7 bases in the middle. Germline loops: CDR1 MNHNS, CDR2 SASEGT. The CDR3 is 12 amino acids. The CDR3 protein is CASSPPDSPLHF. CDR3 DNA sequence: TGTGCCAGCAGTCCCCCGGATTCACCCCTCCACTTT.

This clonotype was seen ten or more times. The chain couples TRBV5-4 to TRBJ2-3; 10 bases match TRBD2. This CDR3 contains 15 residues. V was clipped by 2 bases and J by 8 bases; unmatched bases: 8. Looked up from germline, CDR1 is SGHNT and CDR2 is YYREEE (reference sequence). The CDR3: CASSFTAGGRSTQYF. Written as DNA, the CDR3 is TGTGCCAGCAGCTTCACAGCGGGGGGGCGTTCTACGCAGTATTTT.

Many counts were recorded for this clonotype. V and J are TRBV27 and TRBJ2-5; D remains unclear. CDR1 is MNHEY, CDR2 SMNVEV, per germline (reference sequence). CDR3 length equals 14 residues. V lost 0 bases to trimming and J lost 3 bases, with 8 bases between them. The CDR3 DNA is TGTGCCAGCAGTTTATCGGTGCCAGAAGAGACCCAGTACTTC. As protein: CASSLSVPEETQYF.

There are many counts of this clonotype. This sequence joins TRBV6-2 or TRBV6-3 and TRBJ2-7, with 8 bases identical to TRBD1. The CDR3 is 14 amino acids. Trimming removed 5 bases from V and 3 bases from J; junction bases left unmatched: 6. Germline V gene lookup returns CDR1 MNHEY and CDR2 SVGEGT. For the CDR3, the DNA is TGTGCCAGCAGTCCATACAGGGGGGTCTACGAGCAGTACTTC. Translated, it gives CASSPYRGVYEQYF.

V is TRBV9 and J is TRBJ1-1; D gene ambiguous. Trimming stripped 7 bases from V and 5 bases from J, with 18 bases between. CDR1 and CDR2 (germline): SGDLS, YYNGEE. This CDR3 has 14 amino acids. The DNA of the CDR3 is TGTGCCAGCGGCAGAAGGGATGAGAGTACTGAAGCTTTCTTT. Amino acids: CASGRRDESTEAFF.

This clonotype was found many times. The chain couples TRBV12-3 or TRBV12-4 to TRBJ1-2; weak D call: TRBD1 (5 bases). The CDR3 has 15 amino acids. V gave up 2 bases and J gave up 2 bases, with 12 bases separating them. CDR3 amino acids: CASSLFGGRNYGYTF. The DNA of the CDR3 is TGTGCCAGCAGTTTATTTGGGGGGAGGAACTATGGCTACACCTTC.

This clonotype was counted at least ten times. The chain is built from TRBV2 and TRBJ1-1; the D is unclear. V lost 4 bases and J lost 1, with 10 bases in between. The CDR3 contains 14 residues. Germline V gives CDR1 SNHLY, CDR2 FYNNEI. The CDR3 here is CASSVRRENTEAFF. CDR3 nucleotide sequence: TGTGCCAGCAGTGTACGGCGGGAGAACACTGAAGCTTTCTTT.

This clonotype was found a few times. This chain links TRBV10-2 with TRBJ2-7; either TRBD1 or TRBD2 may supply D (5 bases each). Germline loops: CDR1 WSHSY, CDR2 SAAADI. Trimming stripped 4 bases from V and 3 bases from J, with 16 bases between. CDR3 size: 15 residues. CDR3: CASSGIPGRHYEQYF. CDR3 in DNA: TGCGCCAGCAGTGGCATCCCGGGACGACACTACGAGCAGTACTTC.

A remark on this clonotype: A read error may explain this, as a much larger clone is one base away. The gene calls are TRBV27 and TRBJ2-5, with no clear D. This CDR3 region has 10 residues. Germline V gene lookup returns CDR1 MNHEY and CDR2 SMNVEV (reference sequence). The CDR3 loop reads CVSIESTQYF. DNA for the CDR3: TGTGTCAGCATAGAGTCGACCCAGTACTTC.